This TCR beta chain was identified during a study of T-cell reconstitution after alpha-beta-depleted transplantation in children. The trim removed 6 bases at V and 6 bases at J, leaving 17 bases unmatched. Germline-derived CDR1 and CDR2 are MNHEY and SVGEGT. The CDR3 has 18 residues. The TCRbeta library was prepared with unique molecular identifiers. TCRdb fed the PCR reads into MiXCR, producing one record per CDR3 protein. The profile shows fewer than 550,000 distinct CDR3 sequences, over 10% of them singletons. The table lists this clonotype with a few counts. This TCR was recovered from a female patient aged 2 to 10 who had a stem cell transplant for aplastic anemia, so the T cells may come from the graft donor. The material was PBMCs, mostly from graft donor cells, obtained 180 days after TCRalphabeta/CD19-depleted stem cell transplant. The chain carries TRBV6-2 or TRBV6-3 and TRBJ2-5; 12 bases are a match to TRBD2. CDR3 protein: CASSRDSPKTSGRKTQYF. The CDR3 DNA is TGTGCCAGCAGCCGGGACTCGCCAAAAACTAGCGGGAGGAAGACCCAGTACTTC.